The source of this TCR beta chain is a study of CD8 T cells in ankylosing spondylitis. Findings of the study overall: Reportedly, disease-linked clones are significantly enriched in ankylosing spondylitis patients' matched synovial fluid. Reactive arthritis synovial fluid and blood were previously reported to contain some motif variants. Clones linked with disease were CD8+ and fairly uncommon in the peripheral blood.

Regarding this clonotype: The target antigen is unknown.

The length of the CDR3 is 15 residues. Looked up from germline, CDR1 is MNHEY and CDR2 is SVGEGT. J gave up 5 bases and V 5 bases, and 4 bases lay outside the gene matches. A single record per CDR3 protein comes from TCRdb applying MiXCR to the 5' RACE reads. The table has about 92,000 distinct CDR3 sequences, 7.5% to 9% seen once. Sequenced sample: blood, either unsorted or a sorted T cell fraction (not recorded which). The TCR was taken from a male donor with ankylosing spondylitis or in good health (not recorded which). The chain has TRBV6-2 or TRBV6-3 and TRBJ2-1, with 12 bases that match TRBD2. The DNA of the CDR3 is TGTGCCAGCAGTCAGGGACTAGCGGGTGACAATGAGCAGTTCTTC. It translates to CASSQGLAGDNEQFF.